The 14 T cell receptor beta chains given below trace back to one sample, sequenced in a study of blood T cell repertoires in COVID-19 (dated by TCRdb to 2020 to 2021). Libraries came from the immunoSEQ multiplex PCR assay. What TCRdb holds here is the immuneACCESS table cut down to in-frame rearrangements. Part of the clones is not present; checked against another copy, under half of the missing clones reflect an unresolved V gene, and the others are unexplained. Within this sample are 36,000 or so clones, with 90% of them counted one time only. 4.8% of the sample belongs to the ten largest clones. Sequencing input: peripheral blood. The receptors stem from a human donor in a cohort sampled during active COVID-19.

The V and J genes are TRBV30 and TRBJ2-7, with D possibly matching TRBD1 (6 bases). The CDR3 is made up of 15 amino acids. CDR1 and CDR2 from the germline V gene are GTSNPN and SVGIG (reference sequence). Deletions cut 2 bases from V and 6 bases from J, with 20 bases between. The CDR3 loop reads CAWSHHRGIGFEQYF. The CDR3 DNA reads TGTGCCTGGAGTCATCATAGGGGGATAGGTTTCGAGCAGTACTTC. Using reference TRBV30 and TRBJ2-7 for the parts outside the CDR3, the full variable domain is SQTIHQWPATLVQPVGSPLSLECTVEGTSNPNLYWYRQAAGRGLQLLFYSVGIGQISSEVPQNLSASRPQDRQFILSSKKLLLSDSGFYLCAWSHHRGIGFEQYFGPGTRLTVT.

The CDR3 spells CASSLVQGATYEQYF. The DNA for the CDR3 is TGTGCCAGCAGCTTGGTCCAGGGGGCTACCTACGAGCAGTACTTC. The chain recombines TRBV7-8 with TRBJ2-7; 8 nucleotides agree with TRBD1. This CDR3 comprises 15 residues. Germline V gene data show CDR1 as SGHVS and CDR2 as FQNEAQ. The J segment lost 2 bases and the V segment lost 3 bases, leaving 6 bases of the junction unmatched.

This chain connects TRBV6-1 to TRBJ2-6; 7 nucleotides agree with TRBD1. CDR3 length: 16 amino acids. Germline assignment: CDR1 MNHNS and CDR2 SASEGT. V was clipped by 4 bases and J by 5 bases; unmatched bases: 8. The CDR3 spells CASSASSTGRANVLTF. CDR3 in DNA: TGTGCCAGCAGTGCTTCATCGACAGGGCGGGCCAACGTCCTGACTTTC.

In DNA, the CDR3 is TGTGCCAGCTCACTCAACTCCTTCAGCGGGAGCTCCTACAATGAGCAGTTCTTC. It codes for CASSLNSFSGSSYNEQFF. This chain links TRBV18 with TRBJ2-1; TRBD2 aligns across 8 bases. CDR3 length equals 18 residues. Germline-derived CDR1 and CDR2 are KGHSH and LQKENI. V trimming: 4 bases; J trimming: 0 bases; junction bases outside the gene matches: 11.

The CDR3 loop reads CASSSPSDRTIGEAFF. Written as DNA, the CDR3 is TGTGCCAGCTCATCCCCCTCAGACAGAACCATAGGTGAAGCTTTCTTT. The rearrangement links TRBV18 to TRBJ1-1; a possible D gene is TRBD1 (5 bases). CDR1 is KGHSH, CDR2 LQKENI, per germline. This CDR3 region has 16 residues. V lost 5 bases and J 7 bases, leaving 23 bases between the germline ends. The entire variable domain, with the rest obtained from reference TRBV18 and TRBJ1-1, is as follows: NAGVMQNPRHLVRRRGQEARLRCSPMKGHSHVYWYRQLPEEGLKFMVYLQKENIIDESGMPKERFSAEFPKEGPSILRIQQVVRGDSAAYFCASSSPSDRTIGEAFFGQGTRLTVV.

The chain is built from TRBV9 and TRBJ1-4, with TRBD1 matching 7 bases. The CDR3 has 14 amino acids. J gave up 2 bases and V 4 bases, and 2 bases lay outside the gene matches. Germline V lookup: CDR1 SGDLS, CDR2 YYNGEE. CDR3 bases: TGTGCCAGCAGCATGACAGGGACTAATGAAAAACTGTTTTTT. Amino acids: CASSMTGTNEKLFF.

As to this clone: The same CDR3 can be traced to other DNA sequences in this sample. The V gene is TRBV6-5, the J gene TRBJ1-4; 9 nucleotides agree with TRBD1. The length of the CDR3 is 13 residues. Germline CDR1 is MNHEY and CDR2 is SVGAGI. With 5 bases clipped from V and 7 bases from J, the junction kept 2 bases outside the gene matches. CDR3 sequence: CASSRQGVEKLFF. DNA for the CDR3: TGTGCCAGCAGTAGACAGGGGGTTGAAAAACTGTTTTTT.

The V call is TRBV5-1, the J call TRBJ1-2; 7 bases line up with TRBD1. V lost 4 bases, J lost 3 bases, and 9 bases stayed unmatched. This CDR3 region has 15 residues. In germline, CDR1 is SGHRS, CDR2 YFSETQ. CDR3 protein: CASSPGQTRDYGYTF. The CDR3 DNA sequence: TGCGCCAGCAGCCCGGGACAGACCAGAGACTATGGCTACACCTTC.

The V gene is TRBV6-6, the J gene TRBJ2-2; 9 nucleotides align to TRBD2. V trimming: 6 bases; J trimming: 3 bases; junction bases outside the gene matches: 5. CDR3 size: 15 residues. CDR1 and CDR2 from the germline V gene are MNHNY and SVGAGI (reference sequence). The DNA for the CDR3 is TGTGCCAGCAGGGGTAGCGGGAGTTACACCGGGGAGCTGTTTTTT. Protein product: CASRGSGSYTGELFF.

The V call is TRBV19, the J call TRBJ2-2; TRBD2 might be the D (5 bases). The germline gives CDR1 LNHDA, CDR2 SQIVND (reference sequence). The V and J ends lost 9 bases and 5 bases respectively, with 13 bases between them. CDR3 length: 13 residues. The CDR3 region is CASNPSGTGELFF. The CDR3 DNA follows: TGTGCCAGCAATCCCAGCGGAACCGGGGAGCTGTTTTTT.

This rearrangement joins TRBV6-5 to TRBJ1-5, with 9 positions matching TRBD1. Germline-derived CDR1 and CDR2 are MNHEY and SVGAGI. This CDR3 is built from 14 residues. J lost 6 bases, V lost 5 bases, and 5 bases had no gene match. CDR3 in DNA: TGTGCCAGCAGTAACAGACAGGGGGGTCAGCCCCAGCATTTT. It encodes CASSNRQGGQPQHF.

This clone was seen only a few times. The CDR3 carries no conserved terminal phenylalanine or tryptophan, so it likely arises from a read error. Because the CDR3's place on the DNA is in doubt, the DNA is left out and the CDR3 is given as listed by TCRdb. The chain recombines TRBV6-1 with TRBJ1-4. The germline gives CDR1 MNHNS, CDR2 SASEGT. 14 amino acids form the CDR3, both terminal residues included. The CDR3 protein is CASSEAGSSEESSV.

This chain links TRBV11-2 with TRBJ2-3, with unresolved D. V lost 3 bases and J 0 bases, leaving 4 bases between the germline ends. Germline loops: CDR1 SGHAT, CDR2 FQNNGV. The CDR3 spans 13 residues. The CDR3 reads CASSFPSTDTQYF. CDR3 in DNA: TGTGCCAGCAGCTTCCCTAGCACAGATACGCAGTATTTT.

The DNA for the CDR3 is TGTGCCAGCAGCCGGACAGGGGGAAACACCGGGGAGCTGTTTTTT. Amino acid sequence: CASSRTGGNTGELFF. This rearrangement joins TRBV6-6 to TRBJ2-2, with 10 nucleotides matching TRBD1. V lost 6 bases, J lost 2 bases, and 3 bases stayed unmatched. CDR3 length: 15 amino acids. Germline CDR1 MNHNY, CDR2 SVGAGI (reference sequence).